The present entry profiles one TCR beta chain with its context. The source of the sample is a study of blood T cell repertoires in COVID-19. TCRdb keeps only in-frame clones here, not all; method: immunoSEQ multiplex PCR. This table holds about 45,000 clones, approximately 86% found once. Germline V gene data show CDR1 as SEHNR and CDR2 as FQNEAQ (reference sequence). V lost 7 bases, J lost 5 bases, and 11 bases lay in between. The CDR3 is made up of 12 amino acids. V is TRBV7-9 and J is TRBJ2-5; no firm D call. The receptor was isolated from an elderly man in a cohort sampled during active COVID-19. What was sequenced was peripheral blood. This chain's CDR3 is CASTKTPETQYF. In nucleotides, the CDR3 is TGTGCCAGCACCAAAACTCCTGAGACCCAGTACTTC. Together with reference TRBV7-9 and TRBJ2-5, the CDR3 gives the full variable domain: DTGVSQNPRHKITKRGQNVTFRCDPISEHNRLYWYRQTLGQGPEFLTYFQNEAQLEKSRLLSDRFSAERPKGSFSTLEIQRTEQGDSAMYLCASTKTPETQYFGPGTRLLVL.